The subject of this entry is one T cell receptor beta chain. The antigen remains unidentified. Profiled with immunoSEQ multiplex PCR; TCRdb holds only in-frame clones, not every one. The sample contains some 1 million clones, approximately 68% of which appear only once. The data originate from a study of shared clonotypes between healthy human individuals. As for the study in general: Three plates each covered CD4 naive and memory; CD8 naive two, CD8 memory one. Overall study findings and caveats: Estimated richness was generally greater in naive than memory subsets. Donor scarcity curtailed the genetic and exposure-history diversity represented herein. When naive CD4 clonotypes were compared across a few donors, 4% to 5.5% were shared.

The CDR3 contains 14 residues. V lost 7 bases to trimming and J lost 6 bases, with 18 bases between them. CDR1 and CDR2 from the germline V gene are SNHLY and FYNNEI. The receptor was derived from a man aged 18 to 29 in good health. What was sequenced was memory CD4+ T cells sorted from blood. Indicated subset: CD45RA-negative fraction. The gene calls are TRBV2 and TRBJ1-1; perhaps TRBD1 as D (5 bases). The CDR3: CASTRGLGRAEAFF. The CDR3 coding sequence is TGTGCCAGCACCCGGGGGTTGGGTCGCGCTGAAGCTTTCTTT.